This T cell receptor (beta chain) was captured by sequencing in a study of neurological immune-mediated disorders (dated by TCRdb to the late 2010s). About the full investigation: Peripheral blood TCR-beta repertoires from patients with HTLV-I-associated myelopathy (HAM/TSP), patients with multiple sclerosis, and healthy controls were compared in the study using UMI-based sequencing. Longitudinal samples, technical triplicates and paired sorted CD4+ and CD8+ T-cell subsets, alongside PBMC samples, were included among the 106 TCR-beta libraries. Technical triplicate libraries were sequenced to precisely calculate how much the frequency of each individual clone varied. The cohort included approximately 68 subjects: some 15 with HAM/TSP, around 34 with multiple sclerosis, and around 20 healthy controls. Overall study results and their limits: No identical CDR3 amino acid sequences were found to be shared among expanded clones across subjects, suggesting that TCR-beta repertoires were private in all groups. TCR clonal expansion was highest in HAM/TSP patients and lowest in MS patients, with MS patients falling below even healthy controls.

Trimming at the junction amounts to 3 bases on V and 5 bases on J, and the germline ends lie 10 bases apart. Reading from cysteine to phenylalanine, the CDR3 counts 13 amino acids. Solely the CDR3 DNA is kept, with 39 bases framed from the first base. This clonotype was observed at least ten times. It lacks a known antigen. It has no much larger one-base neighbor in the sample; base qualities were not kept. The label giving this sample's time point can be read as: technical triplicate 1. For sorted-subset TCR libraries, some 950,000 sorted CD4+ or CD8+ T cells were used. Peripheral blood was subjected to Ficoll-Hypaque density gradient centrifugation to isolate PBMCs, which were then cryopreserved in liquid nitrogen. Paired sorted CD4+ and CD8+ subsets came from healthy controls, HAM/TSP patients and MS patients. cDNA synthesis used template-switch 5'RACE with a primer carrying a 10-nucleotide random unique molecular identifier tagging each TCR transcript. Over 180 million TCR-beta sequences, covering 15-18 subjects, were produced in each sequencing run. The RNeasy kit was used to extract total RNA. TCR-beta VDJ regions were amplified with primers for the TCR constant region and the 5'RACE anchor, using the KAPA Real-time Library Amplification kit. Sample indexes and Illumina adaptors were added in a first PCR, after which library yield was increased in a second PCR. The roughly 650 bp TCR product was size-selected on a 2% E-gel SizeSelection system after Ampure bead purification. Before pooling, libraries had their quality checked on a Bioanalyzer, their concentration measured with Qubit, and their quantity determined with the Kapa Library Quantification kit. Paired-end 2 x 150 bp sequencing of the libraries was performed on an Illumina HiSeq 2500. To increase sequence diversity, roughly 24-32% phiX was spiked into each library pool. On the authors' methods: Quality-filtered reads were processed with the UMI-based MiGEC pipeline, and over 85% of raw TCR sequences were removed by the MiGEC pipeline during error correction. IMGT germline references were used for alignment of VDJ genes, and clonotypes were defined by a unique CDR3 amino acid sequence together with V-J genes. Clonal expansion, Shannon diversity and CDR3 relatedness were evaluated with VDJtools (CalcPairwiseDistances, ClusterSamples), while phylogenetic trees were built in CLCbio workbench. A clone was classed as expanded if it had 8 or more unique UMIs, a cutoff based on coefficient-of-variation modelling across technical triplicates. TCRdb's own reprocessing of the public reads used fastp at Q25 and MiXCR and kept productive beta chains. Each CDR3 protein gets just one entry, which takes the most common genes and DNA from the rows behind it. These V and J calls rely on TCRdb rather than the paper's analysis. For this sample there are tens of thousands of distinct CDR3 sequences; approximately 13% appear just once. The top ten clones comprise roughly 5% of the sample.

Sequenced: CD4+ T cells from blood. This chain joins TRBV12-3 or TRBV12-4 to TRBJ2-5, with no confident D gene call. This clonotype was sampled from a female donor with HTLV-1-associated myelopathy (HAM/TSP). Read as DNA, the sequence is TGTGCCAGCAGTTTTCTAGGTGGGGAGACCCAGTACTTC. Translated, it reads CASSFLGGETQYF.